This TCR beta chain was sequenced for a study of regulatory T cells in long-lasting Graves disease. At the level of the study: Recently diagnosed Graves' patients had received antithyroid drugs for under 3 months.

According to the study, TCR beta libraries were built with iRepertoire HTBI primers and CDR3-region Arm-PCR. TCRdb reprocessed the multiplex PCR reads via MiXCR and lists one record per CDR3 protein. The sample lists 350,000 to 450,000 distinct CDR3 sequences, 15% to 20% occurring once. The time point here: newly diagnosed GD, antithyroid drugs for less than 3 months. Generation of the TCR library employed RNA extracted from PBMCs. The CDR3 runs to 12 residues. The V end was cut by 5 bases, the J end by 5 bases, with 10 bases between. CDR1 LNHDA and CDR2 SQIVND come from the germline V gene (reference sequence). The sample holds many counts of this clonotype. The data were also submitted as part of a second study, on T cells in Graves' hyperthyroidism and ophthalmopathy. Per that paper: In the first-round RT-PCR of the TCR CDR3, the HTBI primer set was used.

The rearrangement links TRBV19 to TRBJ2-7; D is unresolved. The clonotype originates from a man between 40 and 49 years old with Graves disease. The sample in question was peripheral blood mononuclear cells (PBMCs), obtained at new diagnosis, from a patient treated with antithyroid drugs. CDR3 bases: TGTGCCAGTAGTGCTGGGTTACACGAGCAGTACTTC. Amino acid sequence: CASSAGLHEQYF.